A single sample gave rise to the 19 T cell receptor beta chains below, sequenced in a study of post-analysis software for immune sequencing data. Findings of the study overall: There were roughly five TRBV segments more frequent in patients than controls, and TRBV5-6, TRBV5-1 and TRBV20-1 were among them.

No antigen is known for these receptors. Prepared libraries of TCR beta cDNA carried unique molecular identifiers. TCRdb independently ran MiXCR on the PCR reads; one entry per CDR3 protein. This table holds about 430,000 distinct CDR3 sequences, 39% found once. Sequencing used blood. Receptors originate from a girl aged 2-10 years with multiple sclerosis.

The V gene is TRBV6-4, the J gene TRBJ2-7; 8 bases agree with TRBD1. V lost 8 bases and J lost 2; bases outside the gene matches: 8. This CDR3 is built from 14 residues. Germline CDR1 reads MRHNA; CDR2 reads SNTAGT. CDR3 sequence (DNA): TGTGCCAGCGAACCCAGGGGGCCGCCCTACGAGCAGTACTTC. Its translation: CASEPRGPPYEQYF.

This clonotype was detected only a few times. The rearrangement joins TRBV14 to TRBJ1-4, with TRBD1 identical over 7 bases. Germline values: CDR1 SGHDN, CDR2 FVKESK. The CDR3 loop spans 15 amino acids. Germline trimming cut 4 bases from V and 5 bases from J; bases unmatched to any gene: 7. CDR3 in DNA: TGTGCCAGCAGCCGGGCGAGGGGGCCAAATGAAAAACTGTTTTTT. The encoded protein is CASSRARGPNEKLFF. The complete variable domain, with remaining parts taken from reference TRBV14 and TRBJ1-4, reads EAGVTQFPSHSVIEKGQTVTLRCDPISGHDNLYWYRRVMGKEIKFLLHFVKESKQDESGMPNNRFLAERTGGTYSTLKVQPAELEDSGVYFCASSRARGPNEKLFFGSGTQLSVL.

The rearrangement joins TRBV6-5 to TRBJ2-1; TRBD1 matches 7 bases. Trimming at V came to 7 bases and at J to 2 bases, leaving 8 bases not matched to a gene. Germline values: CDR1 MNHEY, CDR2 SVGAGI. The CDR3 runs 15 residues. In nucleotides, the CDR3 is TGTGCCAGCACCGCAGACAGGGTGGCCTACAATGAGCAGTTCTTC. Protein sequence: CASTADRVAYNEQFF.

The CDR3 DNA follows: TGTGCCAGCATCAGCACAGCTGCTACCTACGAGCAGTACTTC. This translates into CASISTAATYEQYF. This chain uses TRBV6-1 with TRBJ2-7; D is undetermined. The CDR3 has 14 residues. V was cut by 7 bases and J by 2 bases, with 15 bases left in between. Germline CDR1 is MNHNS and CDR2 is SASEGT.

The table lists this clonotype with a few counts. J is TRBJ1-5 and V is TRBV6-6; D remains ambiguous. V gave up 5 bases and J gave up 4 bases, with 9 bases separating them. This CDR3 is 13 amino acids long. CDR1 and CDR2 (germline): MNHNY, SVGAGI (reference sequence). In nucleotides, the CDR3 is TGTGCCAGCAGTCCCTCCCCTAATCAGCCCCAGCATTTT. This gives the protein CASSPSPNQPQHF.

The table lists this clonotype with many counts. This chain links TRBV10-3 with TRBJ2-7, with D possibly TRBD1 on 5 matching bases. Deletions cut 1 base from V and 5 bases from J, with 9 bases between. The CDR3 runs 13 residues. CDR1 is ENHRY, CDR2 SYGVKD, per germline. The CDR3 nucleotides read TGTGCCATCAGTGAGTATCAGGGAAACGAGCAGTACTTC. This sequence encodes CAISEYQGNEQYF.

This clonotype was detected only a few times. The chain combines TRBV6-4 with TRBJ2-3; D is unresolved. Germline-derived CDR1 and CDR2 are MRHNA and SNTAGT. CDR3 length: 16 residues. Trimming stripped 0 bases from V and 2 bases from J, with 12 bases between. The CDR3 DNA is TGTGCCAGCAGTGACTCGACACACCAATACACAGATACGCAGTATTTT. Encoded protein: CASSDSTHQYTDTQYF.

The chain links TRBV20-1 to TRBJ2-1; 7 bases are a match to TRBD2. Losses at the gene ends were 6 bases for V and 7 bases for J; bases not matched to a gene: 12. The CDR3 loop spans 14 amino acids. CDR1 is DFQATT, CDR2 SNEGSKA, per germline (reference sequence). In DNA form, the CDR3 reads TGCAGTGCATTCCCCGTGGGAGGGATGAATGAGCAGTTCTTC. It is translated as CSAFPVGGMNEQFF.

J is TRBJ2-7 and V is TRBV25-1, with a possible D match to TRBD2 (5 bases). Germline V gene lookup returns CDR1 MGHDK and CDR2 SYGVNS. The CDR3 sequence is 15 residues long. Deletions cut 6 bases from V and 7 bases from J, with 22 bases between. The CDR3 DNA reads TGTGCCAGCAGCTACCGGGCCCTAGACTACAATGAGCAGTACTTC. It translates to CASSYRALDYNEQYF.

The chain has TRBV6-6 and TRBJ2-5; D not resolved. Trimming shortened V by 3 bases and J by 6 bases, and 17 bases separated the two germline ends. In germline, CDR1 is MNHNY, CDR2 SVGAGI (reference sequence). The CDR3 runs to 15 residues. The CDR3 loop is CASSYRTSLQKTQYF. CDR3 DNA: TGTGCCAGCAGTTATCGAACATCTCTACAGAAGACCCAGTACTTC.

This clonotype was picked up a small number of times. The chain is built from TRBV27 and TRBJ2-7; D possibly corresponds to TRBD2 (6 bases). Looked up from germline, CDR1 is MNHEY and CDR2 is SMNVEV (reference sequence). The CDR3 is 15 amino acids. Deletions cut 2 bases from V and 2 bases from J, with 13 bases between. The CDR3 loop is CASSLSSLAAYEQYF. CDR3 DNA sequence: TGTGCCAGCAGTTTAAGTTCATTAGCGGCCTACGAGCAGTACTTC.

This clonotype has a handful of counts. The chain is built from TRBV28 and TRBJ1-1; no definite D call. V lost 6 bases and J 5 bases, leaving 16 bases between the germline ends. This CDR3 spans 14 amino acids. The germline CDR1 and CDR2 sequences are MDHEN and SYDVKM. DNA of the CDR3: TGTGCCAGCAGCCTGGTTTCAGATTTTACTGAAGCTTTCTTT. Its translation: CASSLVSDFTEAFF.

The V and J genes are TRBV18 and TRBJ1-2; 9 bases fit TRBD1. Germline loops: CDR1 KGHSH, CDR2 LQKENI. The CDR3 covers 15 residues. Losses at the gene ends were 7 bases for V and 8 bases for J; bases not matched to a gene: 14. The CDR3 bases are TGTGCCAGCTTACGAAAGGGACAGGGTTCTCGCGGCTACACCTTC. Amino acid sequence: CASLRKGQGSRGYTF.

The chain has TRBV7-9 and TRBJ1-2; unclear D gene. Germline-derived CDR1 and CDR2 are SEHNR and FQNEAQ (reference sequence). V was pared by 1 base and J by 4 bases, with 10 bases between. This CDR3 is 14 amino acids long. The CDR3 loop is CASSLEGTGYGYTF. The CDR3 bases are TGTGCCAGCAGCTTAGAAGGAACGGGCTATGGCTACACCTTC.

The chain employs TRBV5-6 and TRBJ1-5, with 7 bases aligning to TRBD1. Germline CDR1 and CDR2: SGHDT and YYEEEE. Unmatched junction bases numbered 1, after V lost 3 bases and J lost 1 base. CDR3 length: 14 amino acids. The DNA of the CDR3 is TGTGCCAGCAGCTCGGACAGGAGCAATCAGCCCCAGCATTTT. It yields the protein CASSSDRSNQPQHF.

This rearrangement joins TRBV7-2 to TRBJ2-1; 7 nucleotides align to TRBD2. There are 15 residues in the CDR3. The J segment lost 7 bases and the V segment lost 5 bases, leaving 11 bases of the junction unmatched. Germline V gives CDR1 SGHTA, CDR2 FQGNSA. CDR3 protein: CASSPAGPPGNEQFF. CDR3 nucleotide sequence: TGTGCCAGCAGCCCAGCGGGGCCCCCCGGGAATGAGCAGTTCTTC.

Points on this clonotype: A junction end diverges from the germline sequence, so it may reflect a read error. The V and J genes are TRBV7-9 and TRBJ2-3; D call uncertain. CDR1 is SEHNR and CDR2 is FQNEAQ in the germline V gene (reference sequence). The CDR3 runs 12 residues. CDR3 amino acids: CACSLNWDTQYF. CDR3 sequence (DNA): TGCGCCTGCAGCTTAAACTGGGATACGCAGTATTTT. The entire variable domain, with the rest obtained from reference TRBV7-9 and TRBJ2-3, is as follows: DTGVSQNPRHKITKRGQNVTFRCDPISEHNRLYWYRQTLGQGPEFLTYFQNEAQLEKSRLLSDRFSAERPKGSFSTLEIQRTEQGDSAMYLCACSLNWDTQYFGPGTRLTVL.

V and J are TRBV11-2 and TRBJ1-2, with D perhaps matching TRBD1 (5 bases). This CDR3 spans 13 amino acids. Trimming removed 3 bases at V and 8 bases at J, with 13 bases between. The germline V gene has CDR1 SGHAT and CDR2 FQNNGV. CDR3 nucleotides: TGTGCCAGCAGCTTCGATCAGGGAAGGGGCTACACCTTC. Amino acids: CASSFDQGRGYTF.

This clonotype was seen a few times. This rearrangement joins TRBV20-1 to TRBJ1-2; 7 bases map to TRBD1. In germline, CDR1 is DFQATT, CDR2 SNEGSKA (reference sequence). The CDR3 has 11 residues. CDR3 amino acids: CRTDRANGYTF. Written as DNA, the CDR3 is TGCAGGACTGACAGGGCTAATGGCTACACCTTC.